Detailed here is one T cell receptor (beta chain). Its antigen is undetermined. The data were taken from a study of cytomegalovirus exposure and HLA in healthy donors. Study details: HLA-typed donors were the source of about 85 million unique TCRs, which an early data release held. Study-level results: Confirmation in vitro established that a few CMV-associated chains were specific for CMV antigens. Presence/absence analyses supposed approximately even sequencing depth among donors. Per a prior analysis, the majority of TCR beta V segments were productive roughly 90% or roughly 30% of the time.

The CDR3 length is 14 residues. Germline-derived CDR1 and CDR2 are MNHNS and SASEGT. V shed 4 bases and J shed 6 bases, with 13 bases lying between them. Primers included in the PCR were 60 Vbeta and 13 Jbeta primers. Clones were read by immunoSEQ multiplex PCR, and TCRdb kept only the in-frame ones, dropping some. The data hold 140,000 or so clones, with roughly 70% observed a single time. Source material: PBMCs. The gene calls are TRBV6-1 and TRBJ1-5, with no clear D. The receptor's source is a man aged 55 to 70 in good health and CMV-seronegative. CDR3 residues: CASSGAGLTQPQHF. The CDR3 region has the DNA TGTGCCAGCAGTGGGGCAGGTCTAACTCAGCCCCAGCATTTT.